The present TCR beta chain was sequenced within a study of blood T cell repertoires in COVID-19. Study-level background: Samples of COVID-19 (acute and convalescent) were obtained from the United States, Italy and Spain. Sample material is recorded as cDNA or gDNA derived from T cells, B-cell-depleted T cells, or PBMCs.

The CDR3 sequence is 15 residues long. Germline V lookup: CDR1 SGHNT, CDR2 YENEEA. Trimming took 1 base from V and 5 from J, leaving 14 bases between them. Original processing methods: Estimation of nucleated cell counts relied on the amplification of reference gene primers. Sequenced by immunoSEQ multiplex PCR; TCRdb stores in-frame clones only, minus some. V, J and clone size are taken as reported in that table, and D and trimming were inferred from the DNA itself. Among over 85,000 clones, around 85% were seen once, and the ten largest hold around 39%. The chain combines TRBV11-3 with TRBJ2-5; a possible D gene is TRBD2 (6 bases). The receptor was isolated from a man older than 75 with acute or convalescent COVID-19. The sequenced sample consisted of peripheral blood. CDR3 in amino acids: CASSLGVEGRETQYF. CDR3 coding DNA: TGTGCCAGCAGCTTAGGCGTGGAGGGGAGGGAGACCCAGTACTTC.